The clone carrying this TCR beta chain was recorded a few times. No antigen is known for it. Patients all relapsed after autologous stem cell transplantation, and there was variation in brentuximab vedotin exposure. This record belongs to a study of PD-1 blockade in classical Hodgkin lymphoma. Profiling relied on immunoSEQ multiplex PCR, and the TCRdb table lists in-frame clones only, not all of them. The sample gives about 43,000 clones, approximately 70% of which show up once; 2.5% to 3% is in the top ten. General study points: Factors driving the repertoire differences, possibly disease activity or prior therapy, remain undefined. Unlike CD8+ TCR diversity, which did not rise significantly by C4D1, CD4+ TCR diversity did. Similar baseline diversity was found in complete responders and newly diagnosed patients. Patients were excluded if nivolumab began under 1 year after ASCT (the autologous transplant).

This CDR3 contains 13 residues. Germline CDR1 MDHEN, CDR2 SYDVKM. With 3 bases clipped from V and 9 bases from J, the junction kept 7 bases outside the gene matches. The chain couples TRBV28 to TRBJ1-1; 7 bases map to TRBD1. The material was peripheral blood mononuclear cells (PBMCs), obtained before the second cycle of nivolumab. This TCR derives from a human donor with classical Hodgkin lymphoma. Here the CDR3 DNA reads TGTGCCAGCAGTTTGACCGGGACAGCTCAAGCTTTCTTT. This codes for CASSLTGTAQAFF.